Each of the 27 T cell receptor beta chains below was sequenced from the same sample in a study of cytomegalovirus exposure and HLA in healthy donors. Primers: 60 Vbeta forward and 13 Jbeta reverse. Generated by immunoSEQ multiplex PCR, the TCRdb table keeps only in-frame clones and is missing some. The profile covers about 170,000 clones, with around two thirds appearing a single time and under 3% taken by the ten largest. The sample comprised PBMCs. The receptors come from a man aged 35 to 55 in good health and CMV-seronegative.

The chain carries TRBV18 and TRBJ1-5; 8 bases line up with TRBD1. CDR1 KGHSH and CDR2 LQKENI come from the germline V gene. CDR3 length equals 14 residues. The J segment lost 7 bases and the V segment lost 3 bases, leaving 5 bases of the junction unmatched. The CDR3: CASSPDRAQQPQHF. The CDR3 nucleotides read TGTGCCAGCTCACCGGACAGGGCCCAGCAGCCCCAGCATTTT. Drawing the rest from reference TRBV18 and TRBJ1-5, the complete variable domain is NAGVMQNPRHLVRRRGQEARLRCSPMKGHSHVYWYRQLPEEGLKFMVYLQKENIIDESGMPKERFSAEFPKEGPSILRIQQVVRGDSAAYFCASSPDRAQQPQHFGDGTRLSIL.

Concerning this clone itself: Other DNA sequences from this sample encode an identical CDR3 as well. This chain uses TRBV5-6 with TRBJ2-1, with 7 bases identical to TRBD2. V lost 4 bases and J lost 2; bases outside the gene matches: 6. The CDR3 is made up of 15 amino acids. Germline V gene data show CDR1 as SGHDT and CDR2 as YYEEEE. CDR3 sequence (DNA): TGTGCCAGCAGCCTTGTTGGGGGGGCCTACAATGAGCAGTTCTTC. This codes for CASSLVGGAYNEQFF.

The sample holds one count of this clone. The CDR3 DNA is TGTGCCAGCAGTTTACCCCTCACAGGGGCTGGAAACACCATATATTTT. As protein: CASSLPLTGAGNTIYF. The chain links TRBV7-8 to TRBJ1-3, with 7 nucleotides matching TRBD1. V was pared by 6 bases and J by 2 bases, with 10 bases of the junction left unmatched. CDR1 is SGHVS, CDR2 FQNEAQ, per germline. The CDR3 loop spans 16 amino acids.

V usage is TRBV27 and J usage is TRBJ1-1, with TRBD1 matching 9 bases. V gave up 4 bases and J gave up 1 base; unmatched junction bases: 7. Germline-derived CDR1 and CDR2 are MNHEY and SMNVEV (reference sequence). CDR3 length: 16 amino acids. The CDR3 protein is CASSSPGQGRNTEAFF. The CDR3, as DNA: TGTGCCAGCAGTTCACCGGGACAGGGTAGGAACACTGAAGCTTTCTTT.

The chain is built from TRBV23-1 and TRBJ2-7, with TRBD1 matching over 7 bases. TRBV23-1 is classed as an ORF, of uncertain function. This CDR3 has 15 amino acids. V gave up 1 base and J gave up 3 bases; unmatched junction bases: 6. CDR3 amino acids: CASSQLRDRYYEQYF. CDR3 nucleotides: TGCGCCAGCAGTCAATTGAGGGACAGATACTACGAGCAGTACTTC.

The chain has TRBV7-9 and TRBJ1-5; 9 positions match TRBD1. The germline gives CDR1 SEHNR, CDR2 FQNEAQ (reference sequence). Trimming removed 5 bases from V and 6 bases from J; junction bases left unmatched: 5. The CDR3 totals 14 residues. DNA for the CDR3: TGTGCCAGCAGCCACGGGACAGGGATTCAGCCCCAGCATTTT. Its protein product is CASSHGTGIQPQHF.

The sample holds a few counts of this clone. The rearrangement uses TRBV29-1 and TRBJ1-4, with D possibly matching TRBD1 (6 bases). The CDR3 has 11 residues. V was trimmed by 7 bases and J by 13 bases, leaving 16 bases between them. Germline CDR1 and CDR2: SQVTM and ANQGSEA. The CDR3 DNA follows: TGCAGCGCACTACAGGGAAACAGACTGTTTTTT. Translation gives CSALQGNRLFF.

The CDR3 DNA sequence: TGTGCCAGCTCGGGAGGTCGGATTAGCACAGATACGCAGTATTTT. This encodes CASSGGRISTDTQYF. The genes are TRBV6-5 and TRBJ2-3; 7 positions agree with TRBD2. J lost 0 bases, V lost 8 bases, and 8 bases had no gene match. CDR1 and CDR2 from the germline V gene are MNHEY and SVGAGI. This CDR3 region has 15 residues.

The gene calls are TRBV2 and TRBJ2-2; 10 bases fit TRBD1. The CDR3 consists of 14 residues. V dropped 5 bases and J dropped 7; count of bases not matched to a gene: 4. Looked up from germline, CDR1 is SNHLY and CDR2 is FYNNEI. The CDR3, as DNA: TGTGCCAGCAGTTCCGGGACAGGGGTCGGGGAGCTGTTTTTT. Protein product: CASSSGTGVGELFF. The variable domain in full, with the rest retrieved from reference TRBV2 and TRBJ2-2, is EPEVTQTPSHQVTQMGQEVILRCVPISNHLYFYWYRQILGQKVEFLVSFYNNEISEKSEIFDDQFSVERPDGSNFTLKIRSTKLEDSAMYFCASSSGTGVGELFFGEGSRLTVL.

CDR3 loop: CASSVRGQGGSEQYF. CDR3 sequence (DNA): TGTGCCAGCAGCGTTAGAGGACAGGGAGGGTCCGAGCAGTACTTC. The chain is built from TRBV9 and TRBJ2-7, with a weak D call TRBD1 (8 bases). Germline V gives CDR1 SGDLS, CDR2 YYNGEE. V was clipped by 2 bases and J by 6 bases, with 18 bases between them. The CDR3 runs 15 residues.

This CDR3 reads CASSQAGRVANEQYF. DNA for the CDR3: TGTGCCAGCAGCCAAGCTGGCAGGGTAGCCAACGAGCAGTACTTC. V gene TRBV14 combines with J gene TRBJ2-7; tentative D call: TRBD1 (5 bases). This CDR3 has 15 amino acids. Germline values: CDR1 SGHDN, CDR2 FVKESK. V was cut by 1 base and J by 5 bases, with 15 bases left in between. Full variable domain (remainder filled in from reference TRBV14 and TRBJ2-7): EAGVTQFPSHSVIEKGQTVTLRCDPISGHDNLYWYRRVMGKEIKFLLHFVKESKQDESGMPNNRFLAERTGGTYSTLKVQPAELEDSGVYFCASSQAGRVANEQYFGPGTRLTVT.

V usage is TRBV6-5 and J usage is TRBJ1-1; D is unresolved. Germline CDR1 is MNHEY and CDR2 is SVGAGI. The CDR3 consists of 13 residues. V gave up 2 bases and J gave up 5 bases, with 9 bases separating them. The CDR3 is CASSYPGRTEAFF. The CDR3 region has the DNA TGTGCCAGCAGTTACCCGGGGAGGACTGAAGCTTTCTTT.

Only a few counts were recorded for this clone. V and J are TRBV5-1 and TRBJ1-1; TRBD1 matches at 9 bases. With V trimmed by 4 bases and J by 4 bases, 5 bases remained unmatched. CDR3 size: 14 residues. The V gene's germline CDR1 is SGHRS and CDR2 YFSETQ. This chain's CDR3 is CASSENRGLTEAFF. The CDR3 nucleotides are TGCGCCAGCAGCGAGAACAGGGGGCTCACTGAAGCTTTCTTT.

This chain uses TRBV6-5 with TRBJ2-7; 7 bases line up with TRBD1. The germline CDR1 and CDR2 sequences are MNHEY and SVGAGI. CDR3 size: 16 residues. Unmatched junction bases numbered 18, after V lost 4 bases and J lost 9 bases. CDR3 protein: CASSSIQGKLPSGQYF. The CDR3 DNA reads TGTGCCAGCAGTTCAATACAGGGGAAACTTCCCTCGGGGCAGTACTTC.

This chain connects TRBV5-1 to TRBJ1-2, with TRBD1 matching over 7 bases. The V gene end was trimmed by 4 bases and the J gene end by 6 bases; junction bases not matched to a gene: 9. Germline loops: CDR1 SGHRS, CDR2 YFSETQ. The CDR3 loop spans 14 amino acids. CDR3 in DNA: TGCGCCAGCAGCCCCAGGGGGATCGTCGATGGCTACACCTTC. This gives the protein CASSPRGIVDGYTF.

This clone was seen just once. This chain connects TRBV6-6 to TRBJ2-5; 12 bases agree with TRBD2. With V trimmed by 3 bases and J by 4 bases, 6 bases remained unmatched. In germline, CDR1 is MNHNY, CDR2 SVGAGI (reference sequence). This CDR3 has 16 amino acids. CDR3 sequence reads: CASSYELAGGGETQYF. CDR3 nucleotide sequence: TGTGCCAGCAGTTATGAACTAGCGGGGGGAGGAGAGACCCAGTACTTC.

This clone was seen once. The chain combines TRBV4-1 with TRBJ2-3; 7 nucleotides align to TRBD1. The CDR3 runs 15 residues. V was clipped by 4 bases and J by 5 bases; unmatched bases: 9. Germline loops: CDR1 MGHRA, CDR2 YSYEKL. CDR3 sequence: CASSLRQGIEDTQYF. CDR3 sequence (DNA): TGCGCCAGCAGCCTACGACAGGGAATAGAAGATACGCAGTATTTT.

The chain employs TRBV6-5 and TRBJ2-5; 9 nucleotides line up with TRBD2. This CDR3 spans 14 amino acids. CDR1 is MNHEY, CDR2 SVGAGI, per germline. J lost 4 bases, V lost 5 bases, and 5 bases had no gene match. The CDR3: CASSVGTSRETQYF. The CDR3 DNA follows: TGTGCCAGCAGTGTTGGGACTAGCCGAGAGACCCAGTACTTC.

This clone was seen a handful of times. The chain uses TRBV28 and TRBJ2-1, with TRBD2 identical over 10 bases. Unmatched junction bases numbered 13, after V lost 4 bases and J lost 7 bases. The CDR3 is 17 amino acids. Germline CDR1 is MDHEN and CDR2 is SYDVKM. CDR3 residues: CASSYRWGSGGRNEQFF. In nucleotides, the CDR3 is TGTGCCAGCAGTTATAGGTGGGGTAGCGGGGGGAGGAATGAGCAGTTCTTC.

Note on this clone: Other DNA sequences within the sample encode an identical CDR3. The CDR3 DNA reads TGTGCCAGCAGCGCATCTAGCGGCCCACAAGAGACCCAGTACTTC. It encodes CASSASSGPQETQYF. The chain employs TRBV9 and TRBJ2-5; 7 nucleotides line up with TRBD2. Trimming took 3 bases from V and 2 from J; bases not matched to a gene: 7. CDR3 size: 15 residues. Germline V CDR1 and CDR2: SGDLS, YYNGEE.

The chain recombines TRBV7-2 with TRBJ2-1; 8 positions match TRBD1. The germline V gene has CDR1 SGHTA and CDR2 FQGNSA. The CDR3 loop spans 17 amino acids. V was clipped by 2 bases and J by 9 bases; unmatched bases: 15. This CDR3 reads CASSLKADRGGVGEQFF. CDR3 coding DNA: TGTGCCAGCAGCTTAAAGGCCGACAGGGGTGGGGTCGGTGAGCAGTTCTTC.

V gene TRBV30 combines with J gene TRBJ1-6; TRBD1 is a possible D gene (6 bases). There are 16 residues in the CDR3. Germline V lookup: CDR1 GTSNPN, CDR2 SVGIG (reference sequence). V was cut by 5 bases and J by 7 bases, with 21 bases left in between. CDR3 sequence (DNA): TGTGCCTGGGGGGACCGGTGGGGGCCCAGCAATTCACCCCTCCACTTT. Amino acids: CAWGDRWGPSNSPLHF.

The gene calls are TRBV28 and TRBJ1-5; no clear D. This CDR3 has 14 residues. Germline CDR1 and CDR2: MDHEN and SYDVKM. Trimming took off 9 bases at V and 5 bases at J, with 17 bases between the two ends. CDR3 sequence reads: CASSTASWDQPQHF. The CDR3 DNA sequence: TGTGCCAGTTCGACTGCCTCATGGGATCAGCCCCAGCATTTT. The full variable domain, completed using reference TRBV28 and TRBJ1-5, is DVKVTQSSRYLVKRTGEKVFLECVQDMDHENMFWYRQDPGLGLRLIYFSYDVKMKEKGDIPEGYSVSREKKERFSLILESASTNQTSMYLCASSTASWDQPQHFGDGTRLSIL.

CDR3 sequence reads: CASSPRTGAYEQYF. The CDR3 nucleotides are TGCGCCAGCAGCCCACGGACAGGGGCCTACGAGCAGTACTTC. The chain recombines TRBV5-1 with TRBJ2-7; 9 nucleotides line up with TRBD1. Per the germline V gene, CDR1 is SGHRS and CDR2 is YFSETQ. The ends lost 4 bases at V and 2 bases at J; junction bases unmatched: 4. The CDR3 sequence is 14 residues long.

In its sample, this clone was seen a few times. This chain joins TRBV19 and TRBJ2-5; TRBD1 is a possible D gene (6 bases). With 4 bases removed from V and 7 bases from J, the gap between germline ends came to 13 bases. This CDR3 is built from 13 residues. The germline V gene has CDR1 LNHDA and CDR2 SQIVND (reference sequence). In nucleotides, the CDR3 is TGTGCCAGTAGTACGGCAGGGGAAGGGACCCAGTACTTC. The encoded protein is CASSTAGEGTQYF. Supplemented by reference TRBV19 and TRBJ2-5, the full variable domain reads DGGITQSPKYLFRKEGQNVTLSCEQNLNHDAMYWYRQDPGQGLRLIYYSQIVNDFQKGDIAEGYSVSREKKESFPLTVTSAQKNPTAFYLCASSTAGEGTQYFGPGTRLLVL.

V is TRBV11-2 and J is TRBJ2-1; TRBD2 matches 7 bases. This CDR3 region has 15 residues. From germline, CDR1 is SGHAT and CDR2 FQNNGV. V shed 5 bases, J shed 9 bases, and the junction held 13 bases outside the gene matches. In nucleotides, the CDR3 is TGTGCCAGCAGCCCGCGGTGGGCGGGAGTTTTTGAGCAGTTCTTC. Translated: CASSPRWAGVFEQFF.

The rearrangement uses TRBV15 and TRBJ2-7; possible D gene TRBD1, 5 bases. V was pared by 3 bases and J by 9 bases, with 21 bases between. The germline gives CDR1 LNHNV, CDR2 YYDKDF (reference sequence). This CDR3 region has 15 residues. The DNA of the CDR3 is TGTGCCACCAGCAGGGAACCTCAGGGAATCGGCTGGCAGTACTTC. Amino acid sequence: CATSREPQGIGWQYF. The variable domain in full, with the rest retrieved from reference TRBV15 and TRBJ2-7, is DAMVIQNPRYQVTQFGKPVTLSCSQTLNHNVMYWYQQKSSQAPKLLFHYYDKDFNNEADTPDNFQSRRPNTSFCFLDIRSPGLGDTAMYLCATSREPQGIGWQYFGPGTRLTVT.